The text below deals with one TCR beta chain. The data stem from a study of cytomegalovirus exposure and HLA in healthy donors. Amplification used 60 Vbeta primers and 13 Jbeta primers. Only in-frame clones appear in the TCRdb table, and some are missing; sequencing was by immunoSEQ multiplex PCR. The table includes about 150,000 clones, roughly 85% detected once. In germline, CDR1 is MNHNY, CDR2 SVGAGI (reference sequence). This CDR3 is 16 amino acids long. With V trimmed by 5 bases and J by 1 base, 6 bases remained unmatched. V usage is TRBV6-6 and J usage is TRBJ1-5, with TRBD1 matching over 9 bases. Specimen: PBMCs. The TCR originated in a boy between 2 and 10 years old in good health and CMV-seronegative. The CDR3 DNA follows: TGTGCCAGCAGTGCTACAGGGGGCTGGAGCAATCAGCCCCAGCATTTT. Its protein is CASSATGGWSNQPQHF.